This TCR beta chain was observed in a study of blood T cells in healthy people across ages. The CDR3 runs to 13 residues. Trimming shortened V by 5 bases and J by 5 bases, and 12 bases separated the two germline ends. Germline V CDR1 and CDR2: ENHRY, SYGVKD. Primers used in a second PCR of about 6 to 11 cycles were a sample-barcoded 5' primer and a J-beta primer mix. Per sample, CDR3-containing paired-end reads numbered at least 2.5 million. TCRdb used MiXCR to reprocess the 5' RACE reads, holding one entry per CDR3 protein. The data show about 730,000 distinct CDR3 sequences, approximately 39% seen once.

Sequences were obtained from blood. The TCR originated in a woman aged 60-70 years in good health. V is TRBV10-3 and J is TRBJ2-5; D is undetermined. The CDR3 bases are TGTGCCATCAGTCCCGTACTTGCCGAGACCCAGTACTTC. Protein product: CAISPVLAETQYF.